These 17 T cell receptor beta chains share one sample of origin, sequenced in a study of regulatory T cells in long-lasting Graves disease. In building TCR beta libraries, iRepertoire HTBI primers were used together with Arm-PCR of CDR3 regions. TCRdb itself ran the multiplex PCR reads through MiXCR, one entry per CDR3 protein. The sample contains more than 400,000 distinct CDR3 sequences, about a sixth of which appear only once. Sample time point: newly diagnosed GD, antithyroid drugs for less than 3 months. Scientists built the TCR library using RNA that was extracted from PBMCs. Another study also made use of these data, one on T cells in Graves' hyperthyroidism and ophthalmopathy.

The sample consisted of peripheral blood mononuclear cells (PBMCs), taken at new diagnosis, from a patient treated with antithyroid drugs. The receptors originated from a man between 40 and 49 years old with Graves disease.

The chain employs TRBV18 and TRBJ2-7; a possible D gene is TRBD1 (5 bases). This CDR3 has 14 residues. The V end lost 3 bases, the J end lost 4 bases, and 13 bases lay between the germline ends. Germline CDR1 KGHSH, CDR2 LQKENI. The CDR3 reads CASSPQGVGYEQYF. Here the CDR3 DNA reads TGTGCCAGCTCACCCCAGGGCGTTGGTTACGAGCAGTACTTC. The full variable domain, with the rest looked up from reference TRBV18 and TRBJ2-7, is NAGVMQNPRHLVRRRGQEARLRCSPMKGHSHVYWYRQLPEEGLKFMVYLQKENIIDESGMPKERFSAEFPKEGPSILRIQQVVRGDSAAYFCASSPQGVGYEQYFGPGTRLTVT.

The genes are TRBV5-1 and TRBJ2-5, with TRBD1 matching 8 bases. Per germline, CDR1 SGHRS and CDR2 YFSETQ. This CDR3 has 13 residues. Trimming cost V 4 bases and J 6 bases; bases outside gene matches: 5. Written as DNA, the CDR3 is TGCGCCAGCAGCATTGGACAGGGCCAGACCCAGTACTTC. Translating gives CASSIGQGQTQYF. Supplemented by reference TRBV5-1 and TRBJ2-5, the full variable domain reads KAGVTQTPRYLIKTRGQQVTLSCSPISGHRSVSWYQQTPGQGLQFLFEYFSETQRNKGNFPGRFSGRQFSNSRSEMNVSTLELGDSALYLCASSIGQGQTQYFGPGTRLLVL.

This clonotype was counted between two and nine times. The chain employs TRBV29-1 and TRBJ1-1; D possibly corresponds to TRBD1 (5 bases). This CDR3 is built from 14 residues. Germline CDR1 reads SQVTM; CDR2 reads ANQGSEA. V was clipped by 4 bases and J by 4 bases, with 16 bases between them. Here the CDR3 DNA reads TGCAGCGTTGGTAGGGGACGCGGAAGCACTGAAGCTTTCTTT. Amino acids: CSVGRGRGSTEAFF.

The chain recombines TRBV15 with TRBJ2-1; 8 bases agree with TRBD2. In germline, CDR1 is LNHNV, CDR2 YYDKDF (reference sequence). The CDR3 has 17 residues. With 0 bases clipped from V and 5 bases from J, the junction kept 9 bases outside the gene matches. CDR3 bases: TGTGCCACCAGCAGAGATCTGGGACTAGGGACGGACAATGAGCAGTTCTTC. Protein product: CATSRDLGLGTDNEQFF.

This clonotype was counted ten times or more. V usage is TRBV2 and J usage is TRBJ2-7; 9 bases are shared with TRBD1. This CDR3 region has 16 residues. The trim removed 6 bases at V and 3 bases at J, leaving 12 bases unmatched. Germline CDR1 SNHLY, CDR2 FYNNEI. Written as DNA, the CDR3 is TGTGCCAGCAGCCAGTCCTGGGGGACAGGGCACTACGAGCAGTACTTC. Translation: CASSQSWGTGHYEQYF.

The CDR3, as DNA: TGTGCCAGCAGCTTCAATATGGGCAGGGGGCAGGCAGATACGCAGTATTTT. This translates into CASSFNMGRGQADTQYF. This chain connects TRBV7-2 to TRBJ2-3, with 8 bases identical to TRBD1. The V gene end was trimmed by 3 bases and the J gene end by 4 bases; junction bases not matched to a gene: 12. The CDR3 has 17 residues. Germline V CDR1 and CDR2: SGHTA, FQGNSA.

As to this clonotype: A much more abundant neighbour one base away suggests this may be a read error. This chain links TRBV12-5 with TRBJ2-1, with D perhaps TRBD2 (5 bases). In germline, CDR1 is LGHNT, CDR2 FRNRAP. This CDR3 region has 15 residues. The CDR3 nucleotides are TGTGCTAGTGGTCCCGCTTTCGCGGGCGCGAATGAGCAGCTCTTC. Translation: CASGPAFAGANEQLF.

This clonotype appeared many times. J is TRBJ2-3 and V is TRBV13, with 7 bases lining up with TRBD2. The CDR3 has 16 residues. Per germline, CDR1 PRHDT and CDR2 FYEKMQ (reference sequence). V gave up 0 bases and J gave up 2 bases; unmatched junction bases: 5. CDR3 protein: CASSLGLAANTDTQYF. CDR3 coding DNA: TGTGCCAGCAGCTTAGGGCTAGCGGCCAACACAGATACGCAGTATTTT.

CDR3: CASSEETGGHEQFF. The CDR3 nucleotides read TGTGCCAGCAGTGAAGAGACAGGGGGCCATGAGCAGTTCTTC. The chain uses TRBV6-4 and TRBJ2-1; 10 nucleotides align to TRBD1. There are 14 residues in the CDR3. The germline V gene has CDR1 MRHNA and CDR2 SNTAGT. J gave up 8 bases and V 3 bases, and 4 bases lay outside the gene matches.

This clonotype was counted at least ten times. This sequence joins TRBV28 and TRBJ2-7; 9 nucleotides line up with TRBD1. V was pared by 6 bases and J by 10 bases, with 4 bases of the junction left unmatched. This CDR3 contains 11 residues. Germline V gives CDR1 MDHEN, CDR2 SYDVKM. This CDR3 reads CASRRDRVQYF. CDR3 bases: TGTGCCAGCAGGCGGGACAGGGTACAGTACTTC.

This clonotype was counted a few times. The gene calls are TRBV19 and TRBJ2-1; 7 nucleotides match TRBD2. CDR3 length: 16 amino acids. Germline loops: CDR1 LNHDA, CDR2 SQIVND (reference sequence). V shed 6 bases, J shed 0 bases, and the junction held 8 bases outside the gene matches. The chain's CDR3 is CASRTSASSSYNEQFF. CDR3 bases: TGTGCCAGTAGAACTAGCGCGTCGAGCTCCTACAATGAGCAGTTCTTC.

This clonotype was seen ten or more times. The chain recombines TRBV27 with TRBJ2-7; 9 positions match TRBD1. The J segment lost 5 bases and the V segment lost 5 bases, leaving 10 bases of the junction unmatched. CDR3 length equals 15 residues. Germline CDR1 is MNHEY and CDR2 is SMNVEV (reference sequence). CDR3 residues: CASSNRDRAWDEQYF. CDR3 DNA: TGTGCCAGCAGTAACCGGGACAGGGCCTGGGACGAGCAGTACTTC.

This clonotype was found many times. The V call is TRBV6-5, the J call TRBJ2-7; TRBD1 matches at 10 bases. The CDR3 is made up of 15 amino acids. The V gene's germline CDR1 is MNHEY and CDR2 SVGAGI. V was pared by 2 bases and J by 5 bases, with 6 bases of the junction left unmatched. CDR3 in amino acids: CASSYEPTGGHEQYF. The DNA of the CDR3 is TGTGCCAGCAGTTACGAGCCGACAGGGGGCCACGAGCAGTACTTC.

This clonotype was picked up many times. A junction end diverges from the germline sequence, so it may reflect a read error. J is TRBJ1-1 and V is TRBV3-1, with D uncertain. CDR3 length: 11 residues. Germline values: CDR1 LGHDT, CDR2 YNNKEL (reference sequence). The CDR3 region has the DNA TGTGCCAGCAGTCAAGCCCGGGAAGCTTTCTTT. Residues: CASSQAREAFF.

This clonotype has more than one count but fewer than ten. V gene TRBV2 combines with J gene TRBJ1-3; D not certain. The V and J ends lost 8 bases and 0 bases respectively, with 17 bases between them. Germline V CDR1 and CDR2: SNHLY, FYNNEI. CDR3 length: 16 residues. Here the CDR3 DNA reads TGTGCCAGCGAACGGACGACGGATAGCTCTGGAAACACCATATATTTT. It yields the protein CASERTTDSSGNTIYF.

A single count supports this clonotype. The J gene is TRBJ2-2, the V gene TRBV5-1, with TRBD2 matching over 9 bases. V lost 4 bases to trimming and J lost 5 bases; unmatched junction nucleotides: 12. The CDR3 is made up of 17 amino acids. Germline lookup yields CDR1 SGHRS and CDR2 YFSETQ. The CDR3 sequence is CASSQIAGAIGTGELFF. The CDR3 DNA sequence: TGCGCCAGCAGCCAAATAGCGGGAGCAATAGGTACCGGGGAGCTGTTTTTT.

This CDR3 is CASSIGPSGLYNEQFF. CDR3 bases: TGTGCCAGTAGTATAGGTCCTAGCGGGCTATACAATGAGCAGTTCTTC. The genes are TRBV19 and TRBJ2-1; 8 positions agree with TRBD2. Germline CDR1 is LNHDA and CDR2 is SQIVND (reference sequence). The CDR3 contains 16 residues. Trimming cost V 1 base and J 4 bases; bases outside gene matches: 6.